This T cell receptor beta chain was found in a study of cytomegalovirus exposure and HLA in healthy donors. This clone was detected a few times. The antigen remains undetermined. Primers: 60 Vbeta forward and 13 Jbeta reverse. The repertoire was sequenced with immunoSEQ multiplex PCR; TCRdb's copy has only in-frame clones and lacks some. The table lists 130,000 or so clones, just under 80% of them singletons, with roughly 1.5% in the top ten. Study observations and caveats: One variant, a missense change in DCLRE1C, was linked in a later analysis to TCR beta V- and J-gene trimming. The study put some 150 TCR beta chains on its list as cytomegalovirus-associated. Previously analyzed data showed that most TCR beta V segments were productive at a frequency of about 90% or about 30%.

At sampling all donors were nominally healthy, likely with unrecorded immune exposures. The source of this sequence is a woman younger than 35 in good health and CMV-seronegative. The specimen was PBMCs.

The CDR3 is CASSLRGTGYNQPQHF. As DNA, the CDR3 is TGTGCCAGCAGTCTCCGAGGGACAGGGTACAATCAGCCCCAGCATTTT. The V call is TRBV28, the J call TRBJ1-5; 9 positions agree with TRBD1. CDR1 and CDR2 from the germline V gene are MDHEN and SYDVKM. The CDR3 is made up of 16 amino acids. J was trimmed by 3 bases and V by 5 bases; bases with no gene match: 8.